These 22 T cell receptor beta chains originate from one sample sequenced in a study of blood T cell repertoires in COVID-19. Profiling relied on immunoSEQ multiplex PCR, and the TCRdb table lists in-frame clones only, not all of them. The sample records about 42,000 clones, almost 90% being singletons. The sequencing sample was made of peripheral blood. These receptors were taken from a man aged 50-60 years with active COVID-19.

The chain links TRBV7-9 to TRBJ2-1, with TRBD1 matching 7 bases. V gave up 2 bases and J gave up 7 bases; unmatched junction bases: 8. The CDR3 has 15 residues. CDR1 SEHNR and CDR2 FQNEAQ come from the germline V gene (reference sequence). The CDR3 coding sequence is TGTGCCAGCAGCTTAATCCGACAGGGAAATAATGAGCAGTTCTTC. It encodes CASSLIRQGNNEQFF.

Here the CDR3 reads CASSPQSGSETQYF. The CDR3 coding sequence is TGTGCCAGCAGCCCCCAGTCAGGGTCAGAGACCCAGTACTTC. The gene calls are TRBV11-2 and TRBJ2-5; a weak D match, TRBD1 (5 bases). Germline assignment: CDR1 SGHAT and CDR2 FQNNGV. This CDR3 spans 14 amino acids. V dropped 5 bases and J dropped 4 bases, with 14 bases sitting between them.

The chain recombines TRBV7-9 with TRBJ2-7; 10 nucleotides align to TRBD1. Looked up from germline, CDR1 is SEHNR and CDR2 is FQNEAQ (reference sequence). There are 14 residues in the CDR3. V was pared by 5 bases and J by 3 bases, with 4 bases of the junction left unmatched. The CDR3 region is CASSQGQGSYEQYF. As DNA, the CDR3 is TGTGCCAGCAGCCAGGGACAGGGGAGCTACGAGCAGTACTTC.

The rearrangement joins TRBV4-2 to TRBJ2-2; 7 positions match TRBD2. With 0 bases clipped from V and 4 bases from J, the junction kept 14 bases outside the gene matches. From germline, CDR1 is LGHNA and CDR2 YNFKEQ. CDR3 length: 19 residues. The CDR3 here is CASSQDWVFGGGGTGELFF. The CDR3, as DNA: TGTGCCAGCAGCCAAGATTGGGTGTTTGGCGGGGGTGGCACCGGGGAGCTGTTTTTT.

This rearrangement joins TRBV16 to TRBJ1-1; TRBD1 agrees at 7 bases. V was pared by 0 bases and J by 2 bases, with 0 bases of the junction left unmatched. Looked up from germline, CDR1 is KGHSY and CDR2 is FQNENV. The CDR3 sequence is 14 residues long. DNA for the CDR3: TGTGCCAGCAGCCAATCAGGGGGCAACACTGAAGCTTTCTTT. Protein product: CASSQSGGNTEAFF.

This rearrangement joins TRBV6-6 to TRBJ1-1, with 9 bases matching TRBD1. The length of the CDR3 is 14 residues. Unmatched junction bases numbered 4, after V lost 8 bases and J lost 0 bases. From germline, CDR1 is MNHNY and CDR2 SVGAGI (reference sequence). Here the CDR3 reads CASPGQGLNTEAFF. CDR3 DNA: TGTGCCAGCCCGGGACAGGGTTTGAACACTGAAGCTTTCTTT.

The rearrangement joins TRBV2 to TRBJ2-7; 12 bases are shared with TRBD1. V trimming: 6 bases; J trimming: 2 bases; junction bases outside the gene matches: 11. CDR3 length: 17 amino acids. CDR1 and CDR2 (germline): SNHLY, FYNNEI. The CDR3 DNA sequence: TGTGCCAGCAGGCCGGGACAGGGGGCCAAAAAACCCTACGAGCAGTACTTC. Translated: CASRPGQGAKKPYEQYF.

This clone was seen a single time. The chain couples TRBV27 to TRBJ1-2; 7 bases match TRBD1. This CDR3 is built from 15 residues. Per the germline V gene, CDR1 is MNHEY and CDR2 is SMNVEV (reference sequence). V lost 2 bases and J lost 7; bases outside the gene matches: 10. The CDR3 sequence: CASSLEFGAGGGYTF. The CDR3 nucleotides read TGTGCCAGCAGTTTAGAATTCGGGGCAGGGGGTGGCTACACCTTC.

This clone was picked up one time. This rearrangement joins TRBV6-5 to TRBJ1-2; 8 bases align to TRBD1. Germline V CDR1 and CDR2: MNHEY, SVGAGI. This CDR3 comprises 13 residues. V was clipped by 7 bases and J by 10 bases; unmatched bases: 11. This chain's CDR3 is CASKTGTGRDYTF. The DNA for the CDR3 is TGTGCCAGCAAAACCGGGACAGGCCGCGACTACACCTTC.

V gene TRBV5-1 combines with J gene TRBJ2-1; D is unclear. Per germline, CDR1 SGHRS and CDR2 YFSETQ. The V gene lost 5 bases and the J gene lost 1 base, with 13 bases spanning the gap. The CDR3 extends over 15 amino acids. Here the CDR3 DNA reads TGCGCCAGCAGAAGATTAGACATTTCCTACAATGAGCAGTTCTTC. This sequence encodes CASRRLDISYNEQFF.

This sequence joins TRBV4-3 and TRBJ2-5; no definite D call. V lost 0 bases and J lost 5, with 13 bases in between. Germline V CDR1 and CDR2: LGHNA, YSLEER. This CDR3 has 15 residues. CDR3 amino acids: CASSQDPGEPETQYF. The CDR3 region has the DNA TGCGCCAGCAGCCAAGACCCGGGTGAACCGGAGACCCAGTACTTC.

This chain links TRBV5-4 with TRBJ2-3; TRBD1 is a possible D gene (6 bases). Trimming left V 0 bases short and J 0 bases short, with 8 bases between. The CDR3 extends over 15 amino acids. CDR1 and CDR2 (germline): SGHNT, YYREEE (reference sequence). The CDR3 DNA reads as TGTGCCAGCAGCTTGGGACAGGTTAGCACAGATACGCAGTATTTT. Protein product: CASSLGQVSTDTQYF. The whole variable domain, filled in from reference TRBV5-4 and TRBJ2-3, reads ETGVTQSPTHLIKTRGQQVTLRCSSQSGHNTVSWYQQALGQGPQFIFQYYREEENGRGNFPPRFSGLQFPNYSSELNVNALELDDSALYLCASSLGQVSTDTQYFGPGTRLTVL.

CDR3 protein: CASSLARDTQYF. Written as DNA, the CDR3 is TGTGCCAGCAGCCTCGCCCGGGATACGCAGTATTTT. The genes are TRBV3-1 (or the pseudogene TRBV3-2) and TRBJ2-3; D not certain. This CDR3 has 12 residues. Trimming shortened V by 4 bases and J by 6 bases, and 8 bases separated the two germline ends. The V gene's germline CDR1 is LGHDT and CDR2 YNNKEL (reference sequence).

The J gene is TRBJ2-2, the V gene TRBV5-6, with D hard to call. The CDR3 covers 13 residues. V gave up 1 base and J gave up 6 bases, with 7 bases separating them. Germline V CDR1 and CDR2: SGHDT, YYEEEE. CDR3: CASSLLESGELFF. Here the CDR3 DNA reads TGTGCCAGCAGCTTGCTGGAGTCCGGGGAGCTGTTTTTT.

The chain couples TRBV18 to TRBJ1-5, with 7 bases lining up with TRBD1. Germline assignment: CDR1 KGHSH and CDR2 LQKENI. The CDR3 loop spans 16 amino acids. Trimming at V came to 6 bases and at J to 0 bases, leaving 8 bases not matched to a gene. The CDR3 DNA reads TGTGCCAGCTCCTCGCAGGGGGGTTATAGCAATCAGCCCCAGCATTTT. Its protein is CASSSQGGYSNQPQHF.

The chain joins TRBV5-6 to TRBJ2-3, with 10 bases identical to TRBD1. The V gene end was trimmed by 1 base and the J gene end by 4 bases; junction bases not matched to a gene: 6. This CDR3 is built from 16 residues. Per germline, CDR1 SGHDT and CDR2 YYEEEE. The CDR3 reads CASSLPGTGVADTQYF. CDR3 nucleotide sequence: TGTGCCAGCAGCTTGCCCGGGACAGGGGTAGCAGATACGCAGTATTTT.

The chain combines TRBV12-3 or TRBV12-4 with TRBJ2-3; D might be TRBD2 (6 bases). V lost 6 bases to trimming and J lost 4 bases, with 11 bases between them. The CDR3 covers 13 residues. CDR3 DNA: TGTGCCAGCAGACCGTGGGACTCAGATACGCAGTATTTT. It codes for CASRPWDSDTQYF.

The chain couples TRBV2 to TRBJ1-1, with D uncertain. The germline V gene encodes CDR1 SNHLY and CDR2 FYNNEI. Trimming took off 7 bases at V and 11 bases at J, with 17 bases between the two ends. The length of the CDR3 is 12 residues. The DNA for the CDR3 is TGTGCCAGCACCCAGACGGAGGCGGGGGCTTTCTTT. Encoded protein: CASTQTEAGAFF. The full variable domain, in which reference TRBV2 and TRBJ1-1 provide the parts outside the CDR3, is EPEVTQTPSHQVTQMGQEVILRCVPISNHLYFYWYRQILGQKVEFLVSFYNNEISEKSEIFDDQFSVERPDGSNFTLKIRSTKLEDSAMYFCASTQTEAGAFFGQGTRLTVV.

This chain uses TRBV4-3 with TRBJ2-2; D uncertain. Trimming took 5 bases from V and 2 from J, leaving 12 bases between them. There are 15 residues in the CDR3. Per germline, CDR1 LGHNA and CDR2 YSLEER. This CDR3 reads CASSTEPQNTGELFF. Written as DNA, the CDR3 is TGCGCCAGCAGCACCGAGCCTCAAAACACCGGGGAGCTGTTTTTT.

The chain links TRBV28 to TRBJ1-4, with TRBD1 identical over 9 bases. V gave up 11 bases and J gave up 8 bases; unmatched junction bases: 9. The germline CDR1 and CDR2 sequences are MDHEN and SYDVKM. The CDR3 totals 13 residues. CDR3 protein: CAAWGTGKEKLFF. In DNA, the CDR3 is TGTGCCGCTTGGGGGACAGGGAAGGAAAAACTGTTTTTT.

This sequence joins TRBV11-2 and TRBJ1-2, with D perhaps TRBD1 (5 bases). The CDR3 extends over 14 amino acids. CDR1 SGHAT and CDR2 FQNNGV come from the germline V gene. V dropped 5 bases and J dropped 2 bases, with 12 bases sitting between them. This CDR3 reads CASSPTDKNYGYTF. The CDR3 DNA is TGTGCCAGCAGCCCAACGGACAAGAACTATGGCTACACCTTC.

This clone has just a few counts. The CDR3 DNA reads TGTGCCAGCAGTTCCGGGTTTGGAAACACCATATATTTT. Amino acid sequence: CASSSGFGNTIYF. The chain is built from TRBV6-2 or TRBV6-3 and TRBJ1-3; D is unclear. CDR3 size: 13 residues. V was shortened by 4 bases and J by 3 bases, with 7 bases between the two germline ends. Germline V gives CDR1 MNHEY, CDR2 SVGEGT.